One and the same sample provided the 10 T cell receptor beta chains below, sequenced in a study of blood T cell repertoires in COVID-19. TCRdb's copy holds only in-frame clones and misses some; the assay was immunoSEQ multiplex PCR. The data show approximately 200,000 clones, with roughly 86% seen just once and 2.5% to 3.5% held by the top ten. The sample was peripheral blood. The receptors shown here come from a young woman with active or convalescent COVID-19.

V usage is TRBV7-2 and J usage is TRBJ2-2; 7 bases agree with TRBD1. Germline V gene lookup returns CDR1 SGHTA and CDR2 FQGNSA. V was pared by 3 bases and J by 6 bases, with 4 bases of the junction left unmatched. This CDR3 comprises 14 residues. CDR3 coding DNA: TGTGCCAGCAGCTTTATGACAGGGCCCGGGGAGCTGTTTTTT. This translates into CASSFMTGPGELFF. Complete variable domain (other parts from reference TRBV7-2 and TRBJ2-2): GAGVSQSPSNKVTEKGKDVELRCDPISGHTALYWYRQSLGQGLEFLIYFQGNSAPDKSGLPSDRFSAERTGGSVSTLTIQRTQQEDSAVYLCASSFMTGPGELFFGEGSRLTVL.

The rearrangement joins TRBV2 to TRBJ2-2; TRBD2 matches at 12 bases. Germline assignment: CDR1 SNHLY and CDR2 FYNNEI. The V and J ends lost 6 bases and 8 bases, in that order; junction bases with no gene match: 7. The CDR3 is 15 residues long. Here the CDR3 reads CASRPTSGRDGELFF. In nucleotides, the CDR3 is TGTGCCAGCAGGCCGACTAGCGGGAGAGATGGGGAGCTGTTTTTT. The whole variable domain, remainder taken from reference TRBV2 and TRBJ2-2, is EPEVTQTPSHQVTQMGQEVILRCVPISNHLYFYWYRQILGQKVEFLVSFYNNEISEKSEIFDDQFSVERPDGSNFTLKIRSTKLEDSAMYFCASRPTSGRDGELFFGEGSRLTVL.

The chain joins TRBV19 to TRBJ1-1; TRBD1 agrees at 7 bases. V was clipped by 6 bases and J by 2 bases; unmatched bases: 9. The germline V gene has CDR1 LNHDA and CDR2 SQIVND (reference sequence). CDR3 length: 15 residues. The CDR3 spells CASSRGAGGNTEAFF. The DNA for the CDR3 is TGTGCCAGTAGCAGGGGGGCAGGGGGAAACACTGAAGCTTTCTTT. The full variable domain, rest sourced from reference TRBV19 and TRBJ1-1, is DGGITQSPKYLFRKEGQNVTLSCEQNLNHDAMYWYRQDPGQGLRLIYYSQIVNDFQKGDIAEGYSVSREKKESFPLTVTSAQKNPTAFYLCASSRGAGGNTEAFFGQGTRLTVV.

V and J are TRBV19 and TRBJ1-5; TRBD1 matches 7 bases. V was clipped by 3 bases and J by 4 bases; unmatched bases: 0. The V gene's germline CDR1 is LNHDA and CDR2 SQIVND (reference sequence). This CDR3 is built from 13 residues. CDR3 in amino acids: CASSMGQNQPQHF. In nucleotides, the CDR3 is TGTGCCAGTAGTATGGGACAGAATCAGCCCCAGCATTTT.

This chain joins TRBV23-1 and TRBJ1-4; TRBD1 might be the D (5 bases). TRBV23-1 is classed as an ORF, of uncertain function. The CDR3 is 16 residues long. Trimming took off 2 bases at V and 0 bases at J, with 10 bases between the two ends. The chain's CDR3 is CASSQGRGATNEKLFF. CDR3 in DNA: TGCGCCAGCAGTCAAGGAAGGGGTGCAACTAATGAAAAACTGTTTTTT.

This sequence joins TRBV19 and TRBJ2-6; D might be TRBD1 (5 bases). Germline CDR1 LNHDA, CDR2 SQIVND (reference sequence). The CDR3 runs to 15 residues. V lost 6 bases, J lost 2 bases, and 11 bases lay in between. The CDR3 spells CASRTQGTGANVLTF. Here the CDR3 DNA reads TGTGCCAGTAGGACTCAGGGAACTGGGGCCAACGTCCTGACTTTC.

The rearrangement uses TRBV27 and TRBJ2-1; 7 bases are shared with TRBD2. V shed 3 bases and J 5 bases; nucleotides not matched to a gene: 4. CDR3 length equals 14 residues. Germline loops: CDR1 MNHEY, CDR2 SMNVEV (reference sequence). CDR3 DNA: TGTGCCAGCAGTTTTGGAGCGGGAAACAATGAGCAGTTCTTC. This gives the protein CASSFGAGNNEQFF.

This sequence joins TRBV5-1 and TRBJ1-2; no clear D. V lost 1 base, J lost 3 bases, and 10 bases lay in between. The CDR3 totals 14 residues. Per the germline V gene, CDR1 is SGHRS and CDR2 is YFSETQ. CDR3 sequence: CASSLLEGDYGYTF. CDR3 DNA: TGCGCCAGCAGCTTGTTAGAGGGAGACTATGGCTACACCTTC.

This clone was recorded once. V gene TRBV5-6 combines with J gene TRBJ2-7, with 9 bases identical to TRBD1. Germline V gene sequence: CDR1 SGHDT, CDR2 YYEEEE. The CDR3 has 14 residues. V shed 4 bases, J shed 1 base, and the junction held 3 bases outside the gene matches. In nucleotides, the CDR3 is TGTGCCAGCAGCCTGGGACAGGGTTCCTACGAGCAGTACTTC. This gives the protein CASSLGQGSYEQYF.

This clone was observed once. The chain carries TRBV3-1 (or the pseudogene TRBV3-2) and TRBJ1-1; TRBD1 is a possible D gene (6 bases). V lost 6 bases and J 2 bases, leaving 13 bases between the germline ends. From germline, CDR1 is LGHDT and CDR2 YNNKEL (reference sequence). CDR3 length: 14 amino acids. Written as DNA, the CDR3 is TGTGCCAGCAGGCCCGGGACACTAAACACTGAAGCTTTCTTT. Amino acid sequence: CASRPGTLNTEAFF.